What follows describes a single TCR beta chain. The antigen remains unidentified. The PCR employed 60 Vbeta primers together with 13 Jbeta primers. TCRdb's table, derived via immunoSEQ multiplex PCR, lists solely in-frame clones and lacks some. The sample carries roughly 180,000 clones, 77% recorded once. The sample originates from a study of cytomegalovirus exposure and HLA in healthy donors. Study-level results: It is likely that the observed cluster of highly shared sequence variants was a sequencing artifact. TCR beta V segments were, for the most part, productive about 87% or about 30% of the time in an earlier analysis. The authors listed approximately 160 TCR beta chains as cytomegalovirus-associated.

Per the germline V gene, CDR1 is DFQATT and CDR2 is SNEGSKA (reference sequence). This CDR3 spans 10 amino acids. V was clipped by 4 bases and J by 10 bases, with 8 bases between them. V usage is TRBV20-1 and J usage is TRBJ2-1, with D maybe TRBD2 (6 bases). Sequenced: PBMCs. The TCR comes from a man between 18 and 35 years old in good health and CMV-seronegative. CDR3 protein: CSATGAEQFF. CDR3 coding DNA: TGCAGTGCTACGGGAGCGGAGCAGTTCTTC.